The TCR beta chain described here comes from a study of blood T cell repertoires in COVID-19. Trimming removed 2 bases from V and 5 bases from J; junction bases left unmatched: 5. Germline CDR1 LGHDT, CDR2 YNNKEL (reference sequence). The CDR3 contains 15 residues. Assay: immunoSEQ multiplex PCR; the TCRdb copy retains only in-frame clones and omits some. The table records roughly 100,000 clones, more than 75% of them present only once. The chain has TRBV3-1 (or the pseudogene TRBV3-2) and TRBJ2-5; 10 positions agree with TRBD1. The specimen sequenced was peripheral blood. The sequence was collected from a man between 45 and 60 years old with active or convalescent COVID-19. The CDR3 is CASSQRTGGGETQYF. CDR3 DNA: TGTGCCAGCAGCCAAAGGACAGGGGGTGGGGAGACCCAGTACTTC.